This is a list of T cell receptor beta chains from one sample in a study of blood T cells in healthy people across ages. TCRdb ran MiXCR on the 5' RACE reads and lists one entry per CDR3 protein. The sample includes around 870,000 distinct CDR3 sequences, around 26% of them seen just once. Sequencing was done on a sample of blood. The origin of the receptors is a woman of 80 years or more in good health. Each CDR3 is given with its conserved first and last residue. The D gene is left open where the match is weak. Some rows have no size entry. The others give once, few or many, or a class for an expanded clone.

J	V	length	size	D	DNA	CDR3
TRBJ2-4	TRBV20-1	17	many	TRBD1	TGCAGTGCTAGAAGAACCGGGACAGGGATCGCCAAAAACATTCAGTACTTC	CSARRTGTGIAKNIQYF
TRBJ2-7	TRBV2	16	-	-	TGTGCCAGCAGAGACCGGGCGGCACAAGGGAATAATGAGCAGTACTTC	CASRDRAAQGNNEQYF
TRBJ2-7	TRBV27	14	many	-	TGTGCCAGCAGCAAATCCGGGACACCCTACGAGCAGTACTTC	CASSKSGTPYEQYF
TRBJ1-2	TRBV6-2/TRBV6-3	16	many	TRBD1	TGTGCCAGCAGATTACAGGGGGCTCGGCCCCCCTATGGCTACACCTTC	CASRLQGARPPYGYTF
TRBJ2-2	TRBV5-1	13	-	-	TGCGCCAGCCGGGACCCCGAATCCCGGGAGCTGTTTTTT	CASRDPESRELFF
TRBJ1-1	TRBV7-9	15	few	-	TGTGCCAGCAGCTTAGGCCTGACAGAGAACACTGAAGCTTTCTTT	CASSLGLTENTEAFF
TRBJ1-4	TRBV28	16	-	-	TGTGCCAGCAGGCCCGCCTGGGGACCGAGAAATGAAAAACTGTTTTTT	CASRPAWGPRNEKLFF
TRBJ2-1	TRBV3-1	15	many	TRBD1	TGTGCCAGCAGCCATGACAGGGGTTTCTACAATGAGCAGTTCTTC	CASSHDRGFYNEQFF
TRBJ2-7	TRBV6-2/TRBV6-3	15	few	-	TGTGCCAGCAGTTACGGAAGAGCGGACCAAGAGGCTCAGTACTTC	CASSYGRADQEAQYF
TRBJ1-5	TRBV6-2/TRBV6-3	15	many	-	TGTGCCAGCACGGACAGAGGGTATAGCAATCAGCCCCAGCATTTT	CASTDRGYSNQPQHF
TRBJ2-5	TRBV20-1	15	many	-	TGCAGTGCTAGAGATACCCTCTACCCACAAGAGACCCAGTACTTC	CSARDTLYPQETQYF
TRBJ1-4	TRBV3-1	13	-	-	TGTGCCAGCGGCCAGAGAACTAATGAAAAACTGTTTTTT	CASGQRTNEKLFF
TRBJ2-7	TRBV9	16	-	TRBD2	TGTGCCAGCAGTGCTAAGATGACTAGCGCAGGCTACGAGCAGTACTTC	CASSAKMTSAGYEQYF
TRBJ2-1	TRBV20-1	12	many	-	TGCAGTGCTAGATCCTCAGGGGATGAGCAGTTCTTC	CSARSSGDEQFF
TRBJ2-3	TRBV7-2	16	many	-	TGTGCCAGCAGCTTAGGGGGGTCGGTAGGCACAGATACGCAGTATTTT	CASSLGGSVGTDTQYF
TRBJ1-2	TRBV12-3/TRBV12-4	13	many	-	TGTGCCAGCAGGTACGGTGAGGGCTATGGCTACACCTTC	CASRYGEGYGYTF
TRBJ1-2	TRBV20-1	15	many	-	TGCAGTGCCCCAGATCCGGGACGCCCAAACTATGGCTACACCTTC	CSAPDPGRPNYGYTF
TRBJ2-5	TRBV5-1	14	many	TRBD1	TGCGCCAGCAGCCCAGGGGACAGTCAAGAGACCCAGTACTTC	CASSPGDSQETQYF
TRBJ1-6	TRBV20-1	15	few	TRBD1	TGCAGTGCTAGAGATTACAGGGGTAATAATTCACCCCTCCACTTT	CSARDYRGNNSPLHF
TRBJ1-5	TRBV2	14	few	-	TGTGCCAGCAGGATGGGACCGATGAATCAGCCCCAGCATTTT	CASRMGPMNQPQHF
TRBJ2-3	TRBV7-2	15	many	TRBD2	TGTGCCAGCAGCTTATCAGCGGGGATCACAGATACGCAGTATTTT	CASSLSAGITDTQYF
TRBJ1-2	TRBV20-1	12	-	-	TGCAGTACAAATAGAGGGGGTTCCGGCTACACCTTC	CSTNRGGSGYTF
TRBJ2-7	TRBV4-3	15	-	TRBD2	TGCGCCAGCAGCCAAGGTTCTAGCGGGATCTACGAGCAGTACTTC	CASSQGSSGIYEQYF
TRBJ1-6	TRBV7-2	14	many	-	TGTGCCAGCAGTTTTCGGGGGAATAATTCACCCCTCCACTTT	CASSFRGNNSPLHF
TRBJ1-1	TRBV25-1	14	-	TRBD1	TGTGCCGGCAGACTGGGACAGTCGAACACTGAAGCTTTCTTT	CAGRLGQSNTEAFF
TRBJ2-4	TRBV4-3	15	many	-	TGCGCCAGCAGCCAAGATCGGCTTTTGAAAAACATTCAGTACTTC	CASSQDRLLKNIQYF
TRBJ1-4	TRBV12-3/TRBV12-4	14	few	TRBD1	TGTGCCAGCAGCAAGACAGGGAGGGGTGAAAAACTGTTTTTT	CASSKTGRGEKLFF
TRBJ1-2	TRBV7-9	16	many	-	TGTGCCAGCAGCTCCGCGGACAAGAAATTAAACTATGGCTACACCTTC	CASSSADKKLNYGYTF
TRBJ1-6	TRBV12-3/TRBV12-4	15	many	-	TGTGCCAGCAGGAATTCCGGGACGGATAATTCACCCCTCCACTTT	CASRNSGTDNSPLHF
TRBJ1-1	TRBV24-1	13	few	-	TGTGCCACCAGTGATTTATCTAGCACTGAAGCTTTCTTT	CATSDLSSTEAFF
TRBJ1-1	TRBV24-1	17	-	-	TGTGCCACCAGTGAAAGGCCCGTTGTTGGGCTGAACACTGAAGCTTTCTTT	CATSERPVVGLNTEAFF
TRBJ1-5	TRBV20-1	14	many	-	TGCAGTGCTAGGGATACAGGGTTCTCTCAGCCCCAGCATTTT	CSARDTGFSQPQHF
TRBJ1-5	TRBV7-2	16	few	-	TGTGCCAGCAGCCAAAAAATAACAGGTTTCTATCAGCCCCAGCATTTT	CASSQKITGFYQPQHF
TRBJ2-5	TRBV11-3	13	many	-	TGTGCCAGCAGCCGCCCCACGGTAGAGACCCAGTACTTC	CASSRPTVETQYF
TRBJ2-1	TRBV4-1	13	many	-	TGCGCCAGCAGTGGGGACCCCTACAATGAGCAGTTCTTC	CASSGDPYNEQFF
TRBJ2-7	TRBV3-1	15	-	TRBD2	TGTGCCAGCAGCCAAGCACTAGCGGGGGCCTACGAGCAGTACTTC	CASSQALAGAYEQYF
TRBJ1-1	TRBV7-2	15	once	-	TGTGCCAGCAGCTTAAAATACACCTTGAACACTGAAGCTTTCTTT	CASSLKYTLNTEAFF
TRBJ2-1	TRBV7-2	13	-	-	TGTGCCAGCAGCTCCGTGGGCCCCAATGAGCAGTTCTTC	CASSSVGPNEQFF
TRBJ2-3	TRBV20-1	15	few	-	TGCAGTGCTAGAGGGAGTAGCGTAGGCACAGATACGCAGTATTTT	CSARGSSVGTDTQYF
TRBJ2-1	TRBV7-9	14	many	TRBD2	TGTGCCAGCATCCAAGCGGGGGGGGGCAATGAGCAGTTCTTC	CASIQAGGGNEQFF